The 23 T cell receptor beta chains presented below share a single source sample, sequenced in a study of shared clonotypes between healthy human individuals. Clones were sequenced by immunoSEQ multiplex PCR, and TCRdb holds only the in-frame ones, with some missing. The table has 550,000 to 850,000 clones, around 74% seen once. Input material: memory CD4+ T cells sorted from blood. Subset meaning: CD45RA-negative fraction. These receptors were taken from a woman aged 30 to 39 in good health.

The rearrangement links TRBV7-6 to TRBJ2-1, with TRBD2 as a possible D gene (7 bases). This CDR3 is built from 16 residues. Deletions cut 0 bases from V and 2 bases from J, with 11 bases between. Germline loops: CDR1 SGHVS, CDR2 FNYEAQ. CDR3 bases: TGTGCCAGCAGCTTAGCGGGGGGGCGCACCTACAATGAGCAGTTCTTC. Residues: CASSLAGGRTYNEQFF.

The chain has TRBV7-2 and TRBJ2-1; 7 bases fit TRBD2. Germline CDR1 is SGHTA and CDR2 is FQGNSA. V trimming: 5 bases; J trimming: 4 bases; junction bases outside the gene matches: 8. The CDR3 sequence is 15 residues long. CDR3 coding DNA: TGTGCCAGCAGCCGAGTAGCGGGCCCATACAATGAGCAGTTCTTC. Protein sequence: CASSRVAGPYNEQFF.

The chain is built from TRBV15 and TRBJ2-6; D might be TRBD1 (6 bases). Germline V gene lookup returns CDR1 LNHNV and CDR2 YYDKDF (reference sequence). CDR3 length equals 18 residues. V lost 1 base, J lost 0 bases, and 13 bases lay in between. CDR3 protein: CATSRVVGHRSGANVLTF. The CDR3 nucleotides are TGTGCCACCAGCAGAGTTGTGGGACACCGCTCTGGGGCCAACGTCCTGACTTTC. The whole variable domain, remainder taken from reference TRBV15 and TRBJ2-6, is DAMVIQNPRYQVTQFGKPVTLSCSQTLNHNVMYWYQQKSSQAPKLLFHYYDKDFNNEADTPDNFQSRRPNTSFCFLDIRSPGLGDTAMYLCATSRVVGHRSGANVLTFGAGSRLTVL.

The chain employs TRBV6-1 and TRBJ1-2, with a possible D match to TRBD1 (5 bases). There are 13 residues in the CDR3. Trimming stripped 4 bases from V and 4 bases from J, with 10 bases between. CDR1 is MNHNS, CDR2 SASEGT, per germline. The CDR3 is CASSATGSYGYTF. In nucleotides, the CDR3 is TGTGCCAGCAGTGCAACAGGATCCTATGGCTACACCTTC.

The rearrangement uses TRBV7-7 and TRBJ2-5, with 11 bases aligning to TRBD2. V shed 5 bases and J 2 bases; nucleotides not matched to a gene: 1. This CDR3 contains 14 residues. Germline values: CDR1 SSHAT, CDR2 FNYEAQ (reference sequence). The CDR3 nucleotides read TGTGCCAGCAGCCCTAGCGGGAGGCAAGAGACCCAGTACTTC. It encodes CASSPSGRQETQYF. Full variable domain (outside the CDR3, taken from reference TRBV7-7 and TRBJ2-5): GAGVSQSPRYKVTKRGQDVTLRCDPISSHATLYWYQQALGQGPEFLTYFNYEAQPDKSGLPSDRFSAERPEGSISTLTIQRTEQRDSAMYRCASSPSGRQETQYFGPGTRLLVL.

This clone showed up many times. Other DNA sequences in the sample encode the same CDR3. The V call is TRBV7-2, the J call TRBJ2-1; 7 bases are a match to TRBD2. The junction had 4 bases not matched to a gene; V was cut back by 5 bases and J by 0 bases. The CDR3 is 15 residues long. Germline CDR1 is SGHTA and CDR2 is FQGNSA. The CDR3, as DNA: TGTGCCAGCAGCACGCAGCGGGACTCCTACAATGAGCAGTTCTTC. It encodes CASSTQRDSYNEQFF.

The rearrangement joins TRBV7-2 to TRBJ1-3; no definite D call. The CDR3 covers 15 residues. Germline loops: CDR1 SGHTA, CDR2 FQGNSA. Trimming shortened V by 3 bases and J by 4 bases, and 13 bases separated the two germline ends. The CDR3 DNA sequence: TGTGCCAGCAGCTTGGCACATCTGGAGGGAAACACCATATATTTT. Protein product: CASSLAHLEGNTIYF.

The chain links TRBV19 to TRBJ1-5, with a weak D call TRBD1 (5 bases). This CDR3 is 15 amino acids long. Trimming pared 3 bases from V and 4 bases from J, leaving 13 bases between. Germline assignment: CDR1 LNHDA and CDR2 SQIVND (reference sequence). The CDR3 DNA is TGTGCCAGTAGTATCGAAACCAGGGATAATCAGCCCCAGCATTTT. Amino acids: CASSIETRDNQPQHF.

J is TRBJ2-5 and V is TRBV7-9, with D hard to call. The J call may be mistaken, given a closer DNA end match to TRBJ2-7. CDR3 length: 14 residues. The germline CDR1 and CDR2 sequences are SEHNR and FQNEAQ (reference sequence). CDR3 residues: CASSQQADSYEQYF. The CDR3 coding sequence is TGTGCCAGCAGCCAGCAGGCGGATTCCTACGAGCAGTACTTC.

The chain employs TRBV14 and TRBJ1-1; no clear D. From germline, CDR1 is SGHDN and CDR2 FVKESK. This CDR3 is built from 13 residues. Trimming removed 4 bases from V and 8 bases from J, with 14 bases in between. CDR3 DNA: TGTGCCAGCAGCCTCTTGGGTCCGACCGAAGCTTTCTTT. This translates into CASSLLGPTEAFF.

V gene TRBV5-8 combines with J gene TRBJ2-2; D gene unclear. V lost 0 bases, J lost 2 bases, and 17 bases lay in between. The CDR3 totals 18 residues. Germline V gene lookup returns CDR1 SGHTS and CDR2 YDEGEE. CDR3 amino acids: CASSLAFGTGKNTGELFF. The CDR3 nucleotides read TGTGCCAGCAGCTTGGCGTTTGGAACTGGGAAAAACACCGGGGAGCTGTTTTTT.

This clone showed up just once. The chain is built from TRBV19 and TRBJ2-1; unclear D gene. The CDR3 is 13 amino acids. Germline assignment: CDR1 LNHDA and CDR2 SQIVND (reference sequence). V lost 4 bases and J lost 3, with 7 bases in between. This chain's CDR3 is CASSRSIYNEQFF. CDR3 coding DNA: TGTGCCAGTAGTAGGAGTATCTACAATGAGCAGTTCTTC.

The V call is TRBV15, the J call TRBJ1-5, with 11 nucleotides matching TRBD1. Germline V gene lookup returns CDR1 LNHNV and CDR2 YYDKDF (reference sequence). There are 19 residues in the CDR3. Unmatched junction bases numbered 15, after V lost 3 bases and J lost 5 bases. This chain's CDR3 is CATSRGVGQGAFDDQPQHF. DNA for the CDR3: TGTGCCACCAGCAGGGGCGTAGGACAGGGGGCTTTTGATGATCAGCCCCAGCATTTT.

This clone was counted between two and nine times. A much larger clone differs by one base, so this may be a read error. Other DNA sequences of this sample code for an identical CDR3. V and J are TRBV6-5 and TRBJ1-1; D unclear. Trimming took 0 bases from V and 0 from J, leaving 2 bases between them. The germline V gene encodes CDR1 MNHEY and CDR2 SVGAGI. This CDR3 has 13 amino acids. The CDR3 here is CASSYSVNTEAFF. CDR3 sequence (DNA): TGTGCCAGCAGTTACTCGGTGAACACTGAAGCTTTCTTT.

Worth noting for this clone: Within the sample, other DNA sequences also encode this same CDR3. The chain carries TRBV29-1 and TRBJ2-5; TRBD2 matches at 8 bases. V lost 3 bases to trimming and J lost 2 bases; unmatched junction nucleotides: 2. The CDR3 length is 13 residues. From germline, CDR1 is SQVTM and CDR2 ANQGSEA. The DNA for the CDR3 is TGCAGCGTTGACCGGGGGGGGCAAGAGACCCAGTACTTC. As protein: CSVDRGGQETQYF. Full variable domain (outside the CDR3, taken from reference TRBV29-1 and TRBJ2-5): SAVISQKPSRDICQRGTSLTIQCQVDSQVTMMFWYRQQPGQSLTLIATANQGSEATYESGFVIDKFPISRPNLTFSTLTVSNMSPEDSSIYLCSVDRGGQETQYFGPGTRLLVL.

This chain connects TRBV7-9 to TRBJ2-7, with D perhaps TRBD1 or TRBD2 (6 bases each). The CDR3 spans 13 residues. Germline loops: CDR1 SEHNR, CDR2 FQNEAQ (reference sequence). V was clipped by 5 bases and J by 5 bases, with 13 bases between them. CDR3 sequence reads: CASSRGAINEQYF. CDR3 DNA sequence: TGTGCCAGCAGCAGGGGGGCGATCAACGAGCAGTACTTC.

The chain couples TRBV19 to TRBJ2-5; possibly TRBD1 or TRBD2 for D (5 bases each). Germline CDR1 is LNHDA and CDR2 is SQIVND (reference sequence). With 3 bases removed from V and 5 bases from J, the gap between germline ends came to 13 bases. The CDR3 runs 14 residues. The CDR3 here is CASSIDRGTETQYF. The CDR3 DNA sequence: TGTGCCAGTAGTATCGATAGAGGGACGGAGACCCAGTACTTC.

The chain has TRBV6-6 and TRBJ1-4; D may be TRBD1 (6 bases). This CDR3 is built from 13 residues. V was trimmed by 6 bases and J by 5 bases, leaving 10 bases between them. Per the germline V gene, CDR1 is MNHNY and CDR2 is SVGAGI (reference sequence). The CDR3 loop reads CASRYRENEKLFF. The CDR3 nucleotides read TGTGCCAGCAGATACAGGGAGAATGAAAAACTGTTTTTT.

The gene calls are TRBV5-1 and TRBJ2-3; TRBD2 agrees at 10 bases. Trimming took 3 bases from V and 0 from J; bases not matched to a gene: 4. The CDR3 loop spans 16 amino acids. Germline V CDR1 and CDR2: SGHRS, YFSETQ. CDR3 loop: CASSWGLASSTDTQYF. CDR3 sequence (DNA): TGCGCCAGCAGCTGGGGACTAGCGTCTAGCACAGATACGCAGTATTTT.

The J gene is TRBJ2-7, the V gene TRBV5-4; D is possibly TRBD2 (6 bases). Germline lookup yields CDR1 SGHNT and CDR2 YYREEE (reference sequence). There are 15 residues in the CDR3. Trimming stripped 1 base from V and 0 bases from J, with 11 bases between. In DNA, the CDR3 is TGTGCCAGCAGCTTGCCGGGAGCCAGCTCCTACGAGCAGTACTTC. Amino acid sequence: CASSLPGASSYEQYF.

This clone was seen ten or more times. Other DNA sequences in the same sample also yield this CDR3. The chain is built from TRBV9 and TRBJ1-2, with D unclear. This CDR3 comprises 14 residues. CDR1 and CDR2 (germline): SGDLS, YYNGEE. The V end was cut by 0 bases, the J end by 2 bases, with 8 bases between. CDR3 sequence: CASSVGGENYGYTF. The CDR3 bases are TGTGCCAGCAGCGTAGGGGGAGAGAACTATGGCTACACCTTC.

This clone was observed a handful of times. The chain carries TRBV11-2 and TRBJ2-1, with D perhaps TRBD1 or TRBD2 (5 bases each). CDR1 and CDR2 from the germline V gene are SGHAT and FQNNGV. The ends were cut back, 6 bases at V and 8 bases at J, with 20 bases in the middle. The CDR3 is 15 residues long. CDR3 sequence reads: CASRYKIIGADEQFF. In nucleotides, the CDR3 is TGTGCCAGCAGGTACAAGATCATCGGGGCCGATGAGCAGTTCTTC.

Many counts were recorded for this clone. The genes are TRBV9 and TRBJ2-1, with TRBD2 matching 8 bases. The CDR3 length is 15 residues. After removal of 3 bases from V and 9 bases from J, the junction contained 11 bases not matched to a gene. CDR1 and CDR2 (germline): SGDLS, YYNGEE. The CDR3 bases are TGTGCCAGCAGCGAAATGGGACTAGTAGGCGGTGAGCAGTTCTTC. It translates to CASSEMGLVGGEQFF.